This TCR beta chain appears in the sequencing data of a study of blood T cell repertoires in COVID-19. Looking at the study overall: Sample material is recorded as cDNA or gDNA derived from T cells, B-cell-depleted T cells, or PBMCs.

The CDR3 totals 12 residues. The germline V gene encodes CDR1 SQVTM and CDR2 ANQGSEA. The J segment lost 5 bases and the V segment lost 4 bases, leaving 3 bases of the junction unmatched. Under the authors' procedure: Estimation of nucleated cell counts relied on the amplification of reference gene primers. This table comes from immunoSEQ multiplex PCR, and its TCRdb copy is limited to in-frame clones, with some not included. For V, J and clone size, that table is used; D and trimming come from the DNA. The sample consists of approximately 190,000 clones, around nine tenths of them appearing once. This receptor was taken from a man between 60 and 75 years old with active or convalescent COVID-19. Sequenced material: peripheral blood. This sequence joins TRBV29-1 and TRBJ2-5, with 8 bases aligning to TRBD2. The CDR3 spells CSVASGGETQYF. The CDR3 nucleotides are TGCAGCGTTGCAAGCGGGGGTGAGACCCAGTACTTC.